This T cell receptor (beta chain) comes out of a study of beta chain features in type 1 diabetes. Study-level points and caveats: Lower insertion and higher deletion counts appeared at VDJ junctions in type 1 diabetes patients. Moderate yet significant TCRB CDR3 shortening was seen in Type 1 diabetes patients in all four CD4+ subsets.

This clone has just a few counts. Its specificity is unknown. Reverse transcription of all isolated RNA meant that expressed TCRB transcripts were sequenced. Only in-frame clones appear in the TCRdb table, and some are missing; sequencing was by immunoSEQ multiplex PCR. The data show 300,000 or so clones, around 8.5% seen once. Sequenced sample: central memory CD4+ T cells from blood. This TCR came from a man under 40 with type 1 diabetes.

The CDR3 loop reads CASSVGAGVSYEQYF. The CDR3, as DNA: TGTGCCAGCAGTGTCGGTGCAGGGGTTTCCTACGAGCAGTACTTC. This rearrangement joins TRBV6-1 to TRBJ2-7; D is perhaps TRBD1 (6 bases). The CDR3 length is 15 residues. CDR1 MNHNS and CDR2 SASEGT come from the germline V gene. Trimming pared 4 bases from V and 1 base from J, leaving 14 bases between.